Presented here are 4 T cell receptor beta chains from one specimen sequenced in a study of human thymus T cells. Resections that were taken during corrective heart surgery supplied the thymus tissue. Some clones are missing from TCRdb's copy, which holds only in-frame ones; the method was immunoSEQ multiplex PCR. The repertoire holds about 120,000 clones, approximately 96% seen once, with around 0.025% in the top ten. The sample was thymus tissue. These receptors came from a boy in the first two years of life with a congenital heart defect but otherwise immunologically healthy.

The chain links TRBV19 to TRBJ2-3; perhaps D is TRBD1 or TRBD2 (5 bases each). Germline CDR1 LNHDA, CDR2 SQIVND (reference sequence). This CDR3 region has 16 residues. V was pared by 5 bases and J by 4 bases, with 19 bases between. The CDR3 protein is CASSAPGQSLPDTQYF. As DNA, the CDR3 is TGTGCCAGTAGTGCGCCGGGGCAAAGTCTACCAGATACGCAGTATTTT.

The V gene is TRBV5-6, the J gene TRBJ2-7, with 7 bases fitting TRBD2. In germline, CDR1 is SGHDT, CDR2 YYEEEE. Germline trimming cut 0 bases from V and 4 bases from J; bases unmatched to any gene: 4. The CDR3 covers 14 residues. The CDR3 DNA is TGTGCCAGCAGCTTGGCCCAGGGAGGGTACGAGCAGTACTTC. Protein sequence: CASSLAQGGYEQYF.

V is TRBV5-1 and J is TRBJ2-7, with D perhaps being TRBD1 or TRBD2 (5 bases each). Looked up from germline, CDR1 is SGHRS and CDR2 is YFSETQ. The CDR3 loop spans 12 amino acids. Between the trimmed V and J ends, which lost 5 bases and 8 bases, there was a span of 14 bases. This CDR3 reads CASSFPPGQQYF. The DNA for the CDR3 is TGCGCCAGCAGTTTCCCTCCGGGACAGCAGTACTTC.

CDR3 protein: CASSDPGTGNTEAFF. CDR3 coding DNA: TGTGCCAGCAGTGATCCCGGGACGGGGAACACTGAAGCTTTCTTT. The V and J genes are TRBV25-1 and TRBJ1-1, with D tentatively TRBD1 (5 bases). CDR1 and CDR2 (germline): MGHDK, SYGVNS. Trimming removed 3 bases at V and 1 base at J, with 12 bases between. CDR3 length: 15 amino acids.